This T cell receptor (beta chain) was retrieved from a study of blood T cell repertoires in COVID-19. The germline gives CDR1 LGHDT, CDR2 YNNKEL (reference sequence). There are 15 residues in the CDR3. Trimming removed 4 bases from V and 3 bases from J; junction bases left unmatched: 4. Method: immunoSEQ multiplex PCR; TCRdb's copy keeps in-frame clones and lacks some. The sample lists approximately 180,000 clones, roughly 89% seen once, with about 12% in the top ten. The sequenced sample was peripheral blood. This TCR was sampled from a woman aged 70 to 79 with COVID-19, enrolled during active disease. The rearrangement joins TRBV3-1 (or the pseudogene TRBV3-2) to TRBJ2-3; 10 nucleotides agree with TRBD1. As DNA, the CDR3 is TGTGCCAGCAGCCCGGGACAGGGGCTAACAGATACGCAGTATTTT. As protein: CASSPGQGLTDTQYF.